This T cell receptor (beta chain) was captured by sequencing in a study of blood T cell repertoires in COVID-19. Participant ages covered about 18 to 95 years across 24 US areas. The CDR3 runs 14 residues. The germline V gene has CDR1 MGHDK and CDR2 SYGVNS. V was clipped by 1 base and J by 3 bases, with 7 bases between them. Some clones are missing from TCRdb's copy, which holds only in-frame ones; the method was immunoSEQ multiplex PCR. The sample contains approximately 200,000 clones, 70% to 90% of which appear only once. The TCR originated in a man aged 25 to 40 who had recovered from COVID-19. This chain connects TRBV25-1 to TRBJ1-3; D possibly corresponds to TRBD1 (5 bases). Sequenced input: PBMCs or T cells enriched from blood (not recorded which). DNA of the CDR3: TGTGCCAGCAGTGAATCGGACATTGGAAACACCATATATTTT. Encoded protein: CASSESDIGNTIYF. The complete variable domain, with remaining parts taken from reference TRBV25-1 and TRBJ1-3, reads EADIYQTPRYLVIGTGKKITLECSQTMGHDKMYWYQQDPGMELHLIHYSYGVNSTEKGDLSSESTVSRIRTEHFPLTLESARPSHTSQYLCASSESDIGNTIYFGEGSWLTVV.